Below, 20 T cell receptor beta chains from the same sample are listed, as sequenced in a study of T cells in Graves' hyperthyroidism and ophthalmopathy. The TCR beta CDR3 regions underwent amplification using RNA transcripts as the source. Carried out on the TCR CDR3, a first-round RT-PCR used the HTBI primer set. TCRdb re-called the multiplex PCR reads through MiXCR, storing one row per CDR3 protein. This sample has under 400,000 distinct CDR3 sequences, with around 14% found just once. The sequenced sample consisted of blood. Receptors were obtained from a young woman with Graves' hyperthyroidism that later progressed to Graves' ophthalmopathy.

This clonotype has a count of ten or more. The rearrangement joins TRBV12-3 or TRBV12-4 to TRBJ1-2; D ambiguous. The CDR3 is 12 residues long. Trimming took 2 bases from V and 8 from J, leaving 9 bases between them. DNA for the CDR3: TGTGCCAGCAGTTTAACGGAGCGAGGCTACACCTTC. Protein: CASSLTERGYTF.

The chain couples TRBV7-9 to TRBJ1-3, with no clear D. V was trimmed by 5 bases and J by 0 bases, leaving 11 bases between them. CDR1 SEHNR and CDR2 FQNEAQ come from the germline V gene (reference sequence). The CDR3 totals 15 residues. CDR3 sequence reads: CASSGWETSGNTIYF. The CDR3, as DNA: TGTGCCAGCAGCGGGTGGGAAACCTCTGGAAACACCATATATTTT.

This clonotype was found many times. The rearrangement joins TRBV30 to TRBJ1-3; D is ambiguous. Germline V CDR1 and CDR2: GTSNPN, SVGIG (reference sequence). V was clipped by 1 base and J by 0 bases, with 4 bases between them. The length of the CDR3 is 13 residues. As DNA, the CDR3 is TGTGCCTGGAGTGAGATCTCTGGAAACACCATATATTTT. It specifies CAWSEISGNTIYF.

The sample holds many counts of this clonotype. The V gene is TRBV2, the J gene TRBJ1-6, with a possible D match to TRBD1 (5 bases). Germline V gives CDR1 SNHLY, CDR2 FYNNEI. CDR3 size: 16 residues. V was trimmed by 2 bases and J by 6 bases, leaving 14 bases between them. The CDR3 DNA is TGTGCCAGCAGTGAACTTGGGACTACTCTTAATTCACCCCTCCACTTT. Its translation is CASSELGTTLNSPLHF.

This clonotype was observed at least ten times. One end of the junction fails to match germline, which may point to a read error. The rearrangement links TRBV6-1 to TRBJ1-1; TRBD1 matches 9 bases. Germline V gene data show CDR1 as MNHNS and CDR2 as SASEGT. The CDR3 is 14 amino acids. The chain's CDR3 is CACGGTGTHTEAFF. The DNA for the CDR3 is TGCGCCTGTGGGGGGACAGGGACACACACTGAAGCTTTCTTT.

The chain links TRBV7-6 to TRBJ2-1; a weak D match, TRBD1 (5 bases). Germline lookup yields CDR1 SGHVS and CDR2 FNYEAQ. CDR3 length: 15 amino acids. Trimming cost V 1 base and J 9 bases, with 16 bases left between them. CDR3 in amino acids: CASSLVAGSDFEQFF. CDR3 in DNA: TGTGCCAGCAGCTTAGTGGCAGGGTCAGATTTTGAGCAGTTCTTC.

The chain recombines TRBV14 with TRBJ2-1; D perhaps matches TRBD2 (5 bases). With 4 bases removed from V and 0 bases from J, the gap between germline ends came to 19 bases. CDR1 is SGHDN, CDR2 FVKESK, per germline. This CDR3 spans 18 amino acids. CDR3 residues: CASSPRGTRVLSYNEQFF. CDR3 DNA: TGTGCCAGCAGCCCACGGGGAACGCGGGTCCTCTCCTACAATGAGCAGTTCTTC.

The V gene is TRBV4-1, the J gene TRBJ2-7; D call uncertain. Per germline, CDR1 MGHRA and CDR2 YSYEKL. The germline V and J ends were trimmed by 0 bases and 6 bases, with 15 bases remaining between them. The CDR3 covers 15 residues. The CDR3 here is CASSQDYPAPTEQYF. The CDR3 DNA is TGCGCCAGCAGCCAAGATTACCCTGCCCCAACCGAGCAGTACTTC.

This clonotype was seen many times. V and J are TRBV28 and TRBJ2-7; D remains unclear. In germline, CDR1 is MDHEN, CDR2 SYDVKM. The V and J ends lost 10 bases and 0 bases respectively, with 22 bases between them. This CDR3 has 16 residues. The DNA for the CDR3 is TGTGCCAATGAGGACCGAATACTTCCGAACTCCTACGAGCAGTACTTC. Protein sequence: CANEDRILPNSYEQYF.

The chain links TRBV2 to TRBJ1-2, with D possibly TRBD1 on 6 matching bases. The V gene lost 5 bases and the J gene lost 6 bases, with 10 bases spanning the gap. The CDR3 is 12 residues long. Germline V gene data show CDR1 as SNHLY and CDR2 as FYNNEI. In DNA form, the CDR3 reads TGTGCCAGCAGTTCAAGGGGGGATGGCTACACCTTC. Translation gives CASSSRGDGYTF.

This clonotype occurred a few times. J is TRBJ2-6 and V is TRBV2, with 11 bases that match TRBD1. V lost 7 bases and J lost 3; bases outside the gene matches: 2. The CDR3 has 15 amino acids. Germline assignment: CDR1 SNHLY and CDR2 FYNNEI. The CDR3 nucleotides are TGTGCCAGCATGGGACAGGGGGTTGGGGCCAACGTCCTGACTTTC. Its translation: CASMGQGVGANVLTF.

This clonotype occurred a few times. The V call is TRBV3-2, the J call TRBJ2-5; TRBD1 is the table's D call and was not checked against the DNA. TRBV3-2 is a recognized pseudogene. This CDR3 has 17 residues. The DNA of the CDR3 is TGTGCCAGCAGCCGGCCCAGGGACAGGGGGCTGCAAGAGACCCAGTACTTC. Its protein product is CASSRPRDRGLQETQYF.

This clonotype appeared many times. CDR3 protein: CSARETLAGGYNYEQYF. In nucleotides, the CDR3 is TGCAGTGCTAGAGAGACTCTAGCGGGAGGGTATAACTACGAGCAGTACTTC. V and J are TRBV20-1 and TRBJ2-7, with 12 bases identical to TRBD2. Trimming took 0 bases from V and 3 from J; bases not matched to a gene: 9. CDR1 and CDR2 from the germline V gene are DFQATT and SNEGSKA (reference sequence). The CDR3 sequence is 17 residues long.

This clonotype was seen at least ten times. The chain couples TRBV6-5 to TRBJ2-5, with TRBD2 matching over 7 bases. The CDR3 has 16 amino acids. The ends lost 0 bases at V and 6 bases at J; junction bases unmatched: 10. In germline, CDR1 is MNHEY, CDR2 SVGAGI. The CDR3 nucleotides are TGTGCCAGCAGTTACTCGGAGGCGGGGAGCGGGAAGACCCAGTACTTC. It yields the protein CASSYSEAGSGKTQYF.

This clonotype was detected many times. This chain links TRBV28 with TRBJ1-2; D may be TRBD1 (5 bases). CDR1 and CDR2 (germline): MDHEN, SYDVKM. CDR3 length equals 15 residues. V shed 4 bases and J shed 3 bases, with 15 bases lying between them. The CDR3 DNA sequence: TGTGCCAGCAGTTCTGGGACCGGGGGGGACTATGGCTACACCTTC. Translation: CASSSGTGGDYGYTF.

This clonotype was recorded many times. The DNA for the CDR3 is TGTGCCAGCAGTTACGGGAGACTAGGTAACAATGAGCAGTTCTTC. Encoded protein: CASSYGRLGNNEQFF. V gene TRBV6-5 combines with J gene TRBJ2-1; tentatively, D is TRBD2 (6 bases). CDR1 MNHEY and CDR2 SVGAGI come from the germline V gene. The CDR3 length is 15 residues. V gave up 2 bases and J gave up 5 bases, with 13 bases separating them.

This clonotype has only a few counts. The genes are TRBV20-1 and TRBJ2-3; D not certain. Trimming removed 5 bases from V and 4 bases from J, with 4 bases in between. CDR1 and CDR2 from the germline V gene are DFQATT and SNEGSKA (reference sequence). This CDR3 contains 10 residues. The chain's CDR3 is CSAVPDTQYF. The CDR3 bases are TGCAGTGCTGTTCCAGATACGCAGTATTTT.

The J gene is TRBJ2-5, the V gene TRBV6-1; no firm D call. Germline CDR1 MNHNS, CDR2 SASEGT. Trimming took 7 bases from V and 5 from J, leaving 14 bases between them. The CDR3 loop spans 13 amino acids. The CDR3 DNA reads TGTGCCAGCATGCTGACCCAGGAGGAGACCCAGTACTTC. It translates to CASMLTQEETQYF.

This clonotype was recorded many times. The chain links TRBV7-8 to TRBJ2-5; TRBD2 matches 10 bases. The CDR3 has 17 amino acids. V dropped 1 base and J dropped 5; count of bases not matched to a gene: 10. Germline values: CDR1 SGHVS, CDR2 FQNEAQ. CDR3: CASSLGSLAGVMETQYF. The CDR3 bases are TGTGCCAGCAGCTTAGGTTCCCTAGCGGGAGTCATGGAGACCCAGTACTTC.

This clonotype has just a few counts. The J gene is TRBJ1-2, the V gene TRBV5-1, with D unclear. Germline CDR1 reads SGHRS; CDR2 reads YFSETQ. This CDR3 comprises 14 residues. Trimming pared 3 bases from V and 3 bases from J, leaving 12 bases between. CDR3 loop: CASSSWRLHYGYTF. The CDR3 nucleotides are TGCGCCAGCAGCTCATGGAGGCTGCACTATGGCTACACCTTC.